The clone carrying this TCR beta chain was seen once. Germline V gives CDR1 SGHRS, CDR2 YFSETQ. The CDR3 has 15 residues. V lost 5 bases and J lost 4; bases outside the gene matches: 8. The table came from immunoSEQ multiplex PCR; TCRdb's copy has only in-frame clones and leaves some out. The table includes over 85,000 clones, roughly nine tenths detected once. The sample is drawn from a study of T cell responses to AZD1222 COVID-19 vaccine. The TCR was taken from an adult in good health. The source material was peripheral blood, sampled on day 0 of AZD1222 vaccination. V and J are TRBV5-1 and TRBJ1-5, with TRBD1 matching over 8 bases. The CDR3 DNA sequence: TGCGCCAGCAGACCGGACAGGGACATTAATCAGCCCCAGCATTTT. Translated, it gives CASRPDRDINQPQHF. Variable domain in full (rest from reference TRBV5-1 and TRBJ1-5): KAGVTQTPRYLIKTRGQQVTLSCSPISGHRSVSWYQQTPGQGLQFLFEYFSETQRNKGNFPGRFSGRQFSNSRSEMNVSTLELGDSALYLCASRPDRDINQPQHFGDGTRLSIL.